These 17 T cell receptor beta chains originate from one sample sequenced in a study of Tregs in tolerant kidney transplant recipients. These TCRs' antigens remain unknown. Assay: immunoSEQ multiplex PCR; the TCRdb copy retains only in-frame clones and omits some. The table has more than 25,000 clones, approximately 83% seen once. Material for sequencing was Tregs from blood cultured with allogeneic cells. These receptors originate from a human donor in good health.

The chain is built from TRBV9 and TRBJ2-7, with D unresolved. The V gene's germline CDR1 is SGDLS and CDR2 YYNGEE. Trimming removed 0 bases from V and 0 bases from J, with 7 bases in between. The length of the CDR3 is 14 residues. CDR3 region: CASSVGQTSYEQYF. Written as DNA, the CDR3 is TGTGCCAGCAGCGTAGGGCAGACCTCCTACGAGCAGTACTTC.

The genes are TRBV5-1 and TRBJ2-7; D is unresolved. The V gene's germline CDR1 is SGHRS and CDR2 YFSETQ. With 3 bases removed from V and 3 bases from J, the gap between germline ends came to 10 bases. The CDR3 has 13 residues. The CDR3 nucleotides read TGCGCCAGCAGCTCCCTTTACAGCTACGAGCAGTACTTC. Its protein is CASSSLYSYEQYF.

This chain joins TRBV28 and TRBJ2-3; D gene uncertain. V dropped 2 bases and J dropped 2 bases, with 17 bases sitting between them. CDR1 is MDHEN, CDR2 SYDVKM, per germline. The length of the CDR3 is 17 residues. The CDR3 here is CASSLPQVSSPTDTQYF. For the CDR3, the DNA is TGTGCCAGCAGTTTACCCCAGGTATCAAGTCCCACAGATACGCAGTATTTT. The variable domain in full, completed from reference TRBV28 and TRBJ2-3, reads DVKVTQSSRYLVKRTGEKVFLECVQDMDHENMFWYRQDPGLGLRLIYFSYDVKMKEKGDIPEGYSVSREKKERFSLILESASTNQTSMYLCASSLPQVSSPTDTQYFGPGTRLTVL.

The J gene is TRBJ2-7, the V gene TRBV7-2; TRBD1 might be the D (5 bases). The CDR3 covers 14 residues. Germline V gene sequence: CDR1 SGHTA, CDR2 FQGNSA. Trimming left V 3 bases short and J 2 bases short, with 11 bases between. The CDR3 here is CASSFSAGPYEQYF. Written as DNA, the CDR3 is TGTGCCAGCAGCTTCTCGGCAGGGCCCTACGAGCAGTACTTC.

CDR3 DNA: TGTGCCAGTAGTATAGGGATCGGGCAACTCGAAGCTTTCTTT. It translates to CASSIGIGQLEAFF. The chain carries TRBV19 and TRBJ1-1; D is unclear. This CDR3 is 14 amino acids long. V dropped 1 base and J dropped 8 bases, with 14 bases sitting between them. Germline V gene sequence: CDR1 LNHDA, CDR2 SQIVND (reference sequence). The entire variable domain, with the rest obtained from reference TRBV19 and TRBJ1-1, is as follows: DGGITQSPKYLFRKEGQNVTLSCEQNLNHDAMYWYRQDPGQGLRLIYYSQIVNDFQKGDIAEGYSVSREKKESFPLTVTSAQKNPTAFYLCASSIGIGQLEAFFGQGTRLTVV.

The CDR3 is CASSRAGPNEQFF. In DNA, the CDR3 is TGTGCCAGCAGCCGTGCGGGACCCAATGAGCAGTTCTTC. The chain has TRBV7-2 and TRBJ2-1, with a tentative D call TRBD2 (6 bases). Germline CDR1 SGHTA, CDR2 FQGNSA. V was cut by 5 bases and J by 6 bases, with 11 bases left in between. The CDR3 sequence is 13 residues long. Variable domain in full (rest from reference TRBV7-2 and TRBJ2-1): GAGVSQSPSNKVTEKGKDVELRCDPISGHTALYWYRQSLGQGLEFLIYFQGNSAPDKSGLPSDRFSAERTGGSVSTLTIQRTQQEDSAVYLCASSRAGPNEQFFGPGTRLTVL.

J is TRBJ2-7 and V is TRBV2; 7 bases are a match to TRBD1. This CDR3 contains 14 residues. The germline V gene has CDR1 SNHLY and CDR2 FYNNEI. V trimming: 8 bases; J trimming: 1 base; junction bases outside the gene matches: 8. The CDR3 loop is CASGWGQSSYEQYF. CDR3 DNA: TGTGCCAGCGGTTGGGGACAGAGTTCCTACGAGCAGTACTTC.

This clone was recorded only once. This chain links TRBV10-3 with TRBJ1-1; D is unclear. Germline CDR1 reads ENHRY; CDR2 reads SYGVKD. This CDR3 comprises 13 residues. V lost 6 bases to trimming and J lost 0 bases, with 8 bases between them. CDR3 sequence: CAISALVNTEAFF. The DNA of the CDR3 is TGTGCCATCAGCGCCTTGGTGAACACTGAAGCTTTCTTT.

This chain links TRBV5-1 with TRBJ1-4, with 9 bases identical to TRBD1. This CDR3 is 15 amino acids long. Germline CDR1 SGHRS, CDR2 YFSETQ. Germline trimming cut 4 bases from V and 6 bases from J; bases unmatched to any gene: 7. The CDR3 sequence is CASSQKTGGDEKLFF. In DNA form, the CDR3 reads TGCGCCAGCAGCCAGAAGACAGGGGGGGATGAAAAACTGTTTTTT.

The chain uses TRBV2 and TRBJ1-5; no clear D gene. Germline V gives CDR1 SNHLY, CDR2 FYNNEI. Trimming pared 6 bases from V and 4 bases from J, leaving 16 bases between. There are 15 residues in the CDR3. The chain's CDR3 is CASSASGGLNQPQHF. The DNA for the CDR3 is TGTGCCAGCAGCGCCAGCGGAGGGTTGAATCAGCCCCAGCATTTT.

V is TRBV6-5 and J is TRBJ1-4; 9 nucleotides line up with TRBD1. V shed 6 bases and J 10 bases; nucleotides not matched to a gene: 3. The CDR3 has 12 amino acids. Germline lookup yields CDR1 MNHEY and CDR2 SVGAGI. CDR3 nucleotide sequence: TGTGCCAGCAGGGGACAGGGAGGAAAACTGTTTTTT. This translates into CASRGQGGKLFF.

This chain uses TRBV11-2 with TRBJ1-2, with D possibly matching TRBD1 (5 bases). The germline CDR1 and CDR2 sequences are SGHAT and FQNNGV. V was pared by 0 bases and J by 7 bases, with 9 bases between. This CDR3 is built from 13 residues. CDR3 DNA sequence: TGTGCCAGCAGCTTAGACAGGGACGCTGGCTACACCTTC. This codes for CASSLDRDAGYTF.

This sequence joins TRBV9 and TRBJ2-3; D is ambiguous. The CDR3 length is 16 residues. The V gene's germline CDR1 is SGDLS and CDR2 YYNGEE. V shed 0 bases and J shed 0 bases, with 11 bases lying between them. The CDR3 spells CASSVATHASTDTQYF. CDR3 nucleotide sequence: TGTGCCAGCAGCGTAGCTACTCACGCTAGCACAGATACGCAGTATTTT.

The gene calls are TRBV4-3 and TRBJ2-4, with 9 bases fitting TRBD2. The CDR3 has 19 residues. With 3 bases clipped from V and 0 bases from J, the junction kept 12 bases outside the gene matches. CDR1 and CDR2 (germline): LGHNA, YSLEER. This chain's CDR3 is CASSHVTSGLKLAKNIQYF. CDR3 coding DNA: TGCGCCAGCAGCCACGTGACTAGCGGCCTCAAACTAGCCAAAAACATTCAGTACTTC.

The rearrangement uses TRBV6-1 and TRBJ1-2, with D unresolved. Trimming removed 0 bases at V and 1 base at J, with 9 bases between. The CDR3 spans 15 residues. Germline assignment: CDR1 MNHNS and CDR2 SASEGT. The CDR3, as DNA: TGTGCCAGCAGTGAAGCGCTTGGGGATAACTATGGCTACACCTTC. It is translated as CASSEALGDNYGYTF.

This clone has just a few counts. The chain has TRBV27 and TRBJ2-2; D call uncertain. CDR3 length: 14 residues. Between the trimmed V and J ends, which lost 5 bases and 2 bases, there was a span of 9 bases. From germline, CDR1 is MNHEY and CDR2 SMNVEV (reference sequence). CDR3 sequence (DNA): TGTGCCAGCAGTGGTGTCAGTAACACCGGGGAGCTGTTTTTT. Translation: CASSGVSNTGELFF.

This clone showed up just a few times. The chain employs TRBV7-8 and TRBJ2-3; D unclear. This CDR3 comprises 14 residues. The germline CDR1 and CDR2 sequences are SGHVS and FQNEAQ. Trimming removed 2 bases at V and 4 bases at J, with 10 bases between. The CDR3 loop is CASSLMVPPDTQYF. The CDR3, as DNA: TGTGCCAGCAGCTTAATGGTTCCCCCAGATACGCAGTATTTT.